Reported below is one T cell receptor beta chain. The antigen is undetermined. This entry comes from a study of shared clonotypes between healthy human individuals. Study-wide background: Contributing individuals were two females and three males aged 18 to 49. Three CD4 naive, three CD4 memory, two CD8 naive and one CD8 memory plate were used per donor. Findings of the study overall: Rarefaction revealed incomplete sorted-subset sequencing despite large depth.

Replicate PCRs for sorted subsets used around 200 ng DNA; this equaled 33,000 or so T cell genomes. TCRdb's copy holds only in-frame clones and misses some; the assay was immunoSEQ multiplex PCR. Among 180,000 or so clones listed, around 93% were seen once. CDR1 is ENHRY and CDR2 is SYGVKD in the germline V gene. The CDR3 consists of 13 residues. V shed 6 bases and J 5 bases; nucleotides not matched to a gene: 2. Material for sequencing was naive CD4+ T cells sorted from blood. As to subset: CD45RA+ positively selected. This TCR was sampled from a woman aged 30 to 39 in good health. The chain has TRBV10-3 and TRBJ2-1; 9 bases map to TRBD2. The CDR3 loop is CAIRTSGNNEQFF. CDR3 nucleotides: TGTGCCATCAGGACTAGCGGCAACAATGAGCAGTTCTTC.